Below, 15 T cell receptor beta chains from the same sample are listed, as sequenced in a study of T cell responses to AZD1222 COVID-19 vaccine. Assay used: immunoSEQ multiplex PCR; TCRdb lists only in-frame clones, some missing. The sample has some 130,000 clones; 90% are singletons. Sequenced material: peripheral blood, taken on day 0 of AZD1222 vaccination. The receptors originated from an adult in good health.

This chain links TRBV9 with TRBJ2-7, with D possibly matching TRBD2 (5 bases). Deletions cut 1 base from V and 0 bases from J, with 14 bases between. The CDR3 runs 16 residues. Germline loops: CDR1 SGDLS, CDR2 YYNGEE. The CDR3 DNA sequence: TGTGCCAGCAGCGTAAGCGGCAGCTTTACCTCCTACGAGCAGTACTTC. The encoded protein is CASSVSGSFTSYEQYF.

The chain joins TRBV24-1 to TRBJ2-1; 12 nucleotides line up with TRBD1. Germline loops: CDR1 KGHDR, CDR2 SFDVKD. Unmatched junction bases numbered 3, after V lost 9 bases and J lost 4 bases. This CDR3 has 14 residues. CDR3 region: CATGTGGAYNEQFF. As DNA, the CDR3 is TGTGCCACCGGGACAGGGGGCGCGTACAATGAGCAGTTCTTC.

The chain is built from TRBV25-1 and TRBJ2-7; D unresolved. CDR1 is MGHDK, CDR2 SYGVNS, per germline. This CDR3 spans 12 amino acids. Trimming took off 1 base at V and 2 bases at J, with 3 bases between the two ends. CDR3: CASSESTYEQYF. The CDR3, as DNA: TGTGCCAGCAGTGAATCGACCTACGAGCAGTACTTC.

Comment on this clone: At the DNA level, this CDR3 is encoded by other sequences in the same sample as well. The chain has TRBV6-5 and TRBJ1-1; D not certain. CDR3 length: 13 residues. Trimming removed 2 bases from V and 0 bases from J, with 4 bases in between. Looked up from germline, CDR1 is MNHEY and CDR2 is SVGAGI. The CDR3 DNA sequence: TGTGCCAGCAGTTACCAAATGAACACTGAAGCTTTCTTT. Its protein is CASSYQMNTEAFF.

The chain has TRBV6-5 and TRBJ1-2, with TRBD1 matching 7 bases. The CDR3 has 13 residues. Germline assignment: CDR1 MNHEY and CDR2 SVGAGI. V was pared by 2 bases and J by 7 bases, with 4 bases of the junction left unmatched. CDR3 in amino acids: CASSYRQGGGYTF. CDR3 DNA sequence: TGTGCCAGCAGTTACCGGCAGGGGGGTGGCTACACCTTC.

The rearrangement links TRBV19 to TRBJ1-2; D unresolved. From germline, CDR1 is LNHDA and CDR2 SQIVND (reference sequence). The length of the CDR3 is 14 residues. Trimming stripped 3 bases from V and 4 bases from J, with 12 bases between. CDR3 coding DNA: TGTGCCAGTAGTATGAAGAAGATCGCCTATGGCTACACCTTC. Its translation is CASSMKKIAYGYTF.

The chain has TRBV11-3 and TRBJ1-1; 9 bases line up with TRBD1. Trimming took 5 bases from V and 4 from J; bases not matched to a gene: 5. This CDR3 is built from 14 residues. In germline, CDR1 is SGHNT, CDR2 YENEEA. The CDR3 loop is CASSPGQGTTEAFF. The CDR3 nucleotides are TGTGCCAGCAGCCCGGGACAGGGTACCACTGAAGCTTTCTTT.

CDR3 nucleotides: TGTGCCAGCAGCTCCCGGGCAGTCATGAACACTGAAGCTTTCTTT. This sequence encodes CASSSRAVMNTEAFF. This chain joins TRBV11-2 and TRBJ1-1; no clear D. V lost 4 bases to trimming and J lost 0 bases, with 12 bases between them. The length of the CDR3 is 15 residues. Germline CDR1 is SGHAT and CDR2 is FQNNGV.

The genes are TRBV29-1 and TRBJ2-1; the match to TRBD1 covers 7 bases. The V and J ends lost 3 bases and 0 bases, in that order; junction bases with no gene match: 20. The germline V gene has CDR1 SQVTM and CDR2 ANQGSEA. There are 20 residues in the CDR3. CDR3 DNA sequence: TGCAGCGTTGATCGCAAAAACCGGGACAGCCTTTTAAGCTCCTACAATGAGCAGTTCTTC. As protein: CSVDRKNRDSLLSSYNEQFF.

The table lists this clone with a count of one. The chain uses TRBV4-1 and TRBJ2-7; no definite D call. Trimming took off 3 bases at V and 2 bases at J, with 8 bases between the two ends. The CDR3 consists of 13 residues. Looked up from germline, CDR1 is MGHRA and CDR2 is YSYEKL. CDR3: CASSHENAYEQYF. The CDR3 DNA reads as TGCGCCAGCAGCCATGAAAACGCCTACGAGCAGTACTTC.

The rearrangement links TRBV4-2 to TRBJ2-3; D is uncertain. V was cut by 1 base and J by 0 bases, with 8 bases left in between. The CDR3 has 15 amino acids. The germline V gene has CDR1 LGHNA and CDR2 YNFKEQ. The CDR3 DNA is TGTGCCAGCAGCCAAGCGGTGTCTAGCACAGATACGCAGTATTTT. Translated: CASSQAVSSTDTQYF.

The rearrangement uses TRBV7-9 and TRBJ1-2; D is unresolved. This CDR3 has 16 residues. Trimming removed 5 bases at V and 5 bases at J, with 21 bases between. In germline, CDR1 is SEHNR, CDR2 FQNEAQ (reference sequence). Here the CDR3 DNA reads TGTGCCAGCAGCCACCTCCAGATAGAACCACGGTATGGCTACACCTTC. Residues: CASSHLQIEPRYGYTF.

This CDR3 reads CASSLVSEASGYTF. CDR3 sequence (DNA): TGTGCCAGCAGCTTAGTTAGTGAGGCAAGTGGCTACACCTTC. The rearrangement uses TRBV7-9 and TRBJ1-2, with D unresolved. Trimming left V 1 base short and J 7 bases short, with 13 bases between. The CDR3 has 14 amino acids. Per the germline V gene, CDR1 is SEHNR and CDR2 is FQNEAQ (reference sequence).

The V and J genes are TRBV9 and TRBJ2-7, with a possible D match to TRBD2 (7 bases). The CDR3 has 14 residues. Germline lookup yields CDR1 SGDLS and CDR2 YYNGEE. V lost 4 bases to trimming and J lost 0 bases, with 11 bases between them. CDR3 sequence reads: CASSKGGYSYEQYF. The CDR3 DNA reads as TGTGCCAGCAGCAAGGGGGGGTACTCCTACGAGCAGTACTTC.

The V gene is TRBV11-2, the J gene TRBJ2-2; 7 nucleotides line up with TRBD2. This CDR3 contains 13 residues. CDR1 is SGHAT and CDR2 is FQNNGV in the germline V gene. J gave up 8 bases and V 1 base, and 1 base lay outside the gene matches. The CDR3 nucleotides are TGTGCCAGCAGCTTAGCGGGACTAGGGGAGCTGTTTTTT. The encoded protein is CASSLAGLGELFF.